This is a list of T cell receptor beta chains from one sample in a study of cytomegalovirus exposure and HLA in healthy donors. Only in-frame clones appear in the TCRdb table, and some are missing; sequencing was by immunoSEQ multiplex PCR. The repertoire includes roughly 120,000 clones, over 60% of them detected once, and around 4% sits in the top ten. The sequencing input was PBMCs. These TCRs come from a human donor in good health. The CDR3 runs from the conserved cysteine through the conserved F or W. Fields, in order: J gene, D gene, clone size, V gene, CDR3 DNA, CDR3 protein. The D gene is left open where the match is weak. The listing skips clone size in some rows; elsewhere it reads once, few, many or a size class.

TRBJ2-5,-,-,TRBV28,TGTGCCAGCAGTTCCCACGCCCCGACAGGGCGGGGAGAGACCCAGTACTTC,CASSSHAPTGRGETQYF
TRBJ2-7,-,few,TRBV28,TGTGCCAGCAGTTTACCCCACTACGAGCAGTACTTC,CASSLPHYEQYF
TRBJ2-5,-,-,TRBV4-1,TGCGCCAGCAGCCAACGGGAAACTATGGAAGAGACCCAGTACTTC,CASSQRETMEETQYF
TRBJ2-3,-,medium-sized,TRBV19,TGTGCCAGTAGTATGGCCAGCACAGATACGCAGTATTTT,CASSMASTDTQYF
TRBJ2-2,TRBD2,-,TRBV7-3,TGTGCCAGCAGCTTAGGGTCGGGGGGGAACACCGGGGAGCTGTTTTTT,CASSLGSGGNTGELFF
TRBJ1-2,TRBD1,-,TRBV6-6,TGTGCCAGCAGTTACTCGCTACAGGGGAACTATGGCTACACCTTC,CASSYSLQGNYGYTF
TRBJ1-1,-,-,TRBV30,TGTGCCTGGAGTGCAGGGGTCACTGAAGCTTTCTTT,CAWSAGVTEAFF
TRBJ2-2,-,-,TRBV29-1,TGCAGCGTAAGGGGGAAAAACACCGGGGAGCTGTTTTTT,CSVRGKNTGELFF
TRBJ2-5,TRBD2,-,TRBV11-3,TGTGCCAGCAGCGTCGTACGGAGCGGGAGGGGGACGGAGACCCAGTACTTC,CASSVVRSGRGTETQYF
TRBJ2-3,TRBD2,few,TRBV5-1,TGCGCCAGCAGCGTGGGACTAGCGGTCGATACGCAGTATTTT,CASSVGLAVDTQYF
TRBJ2-7,TRBD1,-,TRBV11-3,TGTGCCAGCAGACACCGGGACAGCTCCTACGAGCAGTACTTC,CASRHRDSSYEQYF
TRBJ1-1,-,-,TRBV5-1,TGCGCCAGCAGCTTGGAGTCGCTATCTGAAGCTTTCTTT,CASSLESLSEAFF
TRBJ1-5,-,-,TRBV11-3,TGTGCCAGCAGCTTACGGGGGACCAGCAATCAGCCCCAGCATTTT,CASSLRGTSNQPQHF
TRBJ2-7,TRBD2,-,TRBV5-1,TGCGCCAGCAGCCCAGCGGGGGCTGGCCCCTACGAGCAGTACTTC,CASSPAGAGPYEQYF
TRBJ1-5,-,-,TRBV28,TGTGCCAGCAGTTTATTATCTCAGCCCCAGCATTTT,CASSLLSQPQHF
TRBJ2-1,-,-,TRBV4-1,TGCGCCAGCAGACGCGCAGGGGAAATCAATGAGCAGTTCTTC,CASRRAGEINEQFF
TRBJ2-4,-,-,TRBV18,TGTGCCAGCTCACCACCCTCGGGAGTTGCCAAAAACATTCAGTACTTC,CASSPPSGVAKNIQYF
TRBJ1-2,-,-,TRBV7-9,TGTGCCAGCAGCTTAGCGCTAGGACAGACCAACTATGGCTACACCTTC,CASSLALGQTNYGYTF
TRBJ2-7,-,-,TRBV6-1,TGTGCCAGCAGTGAAGGGAACAGGGTGAAGGGTGGCGAGCAGTACTTC,CASSEGNRVKGGEQYF
TRBJ2-6,TRBD2,-,TRBV15,TGTGCCACCAGCAGAGATGGGCCTAGCGGGGCCAACGGCCTGACTTTC,CATSRDGPSGANGLTF
TRBJ1-3,-,once,TRBV5-6,TGTGCCAGCAGCTTGTTTTCAATCTCTGGAAACACCATATATTTT,CASSLFSISGNTIYF
TRBJ2-5,TRBD2,-,TRBV7-8,TGTGCCAGCAGCCCAAAGACTAGCGGGGGCGTCGGAGAGACCCAGTACTTC,CASSPKTSGGVGETQYF
TRBJ2-7,-,-,TRBV5-5,TGTGCCAGCAGCTTGGCATTGGGCCAGGGGTACGAGCAGTACTTC,CASSLALGQGYEQYF
TRBJ1-1,TRBD1,-,TRBV19,TGTGCCAGTAGTATCTATACAGGGGCGACTGAAGCTTTCTTT,CASSIYTGATEAFF
TRBJ1-2,-,-,TRBV7-9,TGTGCCAGCAGCCTGGGGTCCGACAGTGCTGGGGGCTACACCTTC,CASSLGSDSAGGYTF
TRBJ2-1,TRBD2,-,TRBV6-5,TGTGCCAGCCGTTACGGGACTAGCGGAATCAATGAGCAGTTCTTC,CASRYGTSGINEQFF
TRBJ2-1,TRBD2,-,TRBV13,TGTGCCAGCAGCCTGGGACTAGCGCCCTACAATGAGCAGTTCTTC,CASSLGLAPYNEQFF
TRBJ2-3,TRBD2,-,TRBV13,TGTGCCAGCAGCAGACGGACTAGCGGGAGGGCCCGCACAGATACGCAGTATTTT,CASSRRTSGRARTDTQYF
TRBJ2-1,TRBD2,-,TRBV5-1,TGCGCCAGCAGCTTGGTAGCGGGAGTAAGGTCCTACAATGAGCAGTTCTTC,CASSLVAGVRSYNEQFF
TRBJ1-1,-,-,TRBV5-1,TGCGCCAGCAGCCAAACAGGCCAGAACACTGAAGCTTTCTTT,CASSQTGQNTEAFF
TRBJ1-1,-,-,TRBV5-1,TGCGCCAGCAGCTTGTTCCCGAACAACCGGGAAACTGAAGCTTTCTTT,CASSLFPNNRETEAFF
TRBJ2-4,TRBD1,-,TRBV4-1,TGCGCCAGCAGCCAAGATAGGGGACAGGTTTTGGCCAAAAACATTCAGTACTTC,CASSQDRGQVLAKNIQYF
TRBJ1-2,-,-,TRBV7-9,TGTGCCAGCAGCTTATCAGAGGGAGACGGCTATGGCTACACCTTC,CASSLSEGDGYGYTF
TRBJ2-7,TRBD1,few,TRBV25-1,TGTGCCAGCAGTGGGGGGTGGGGCAGGGGGACCTACGAGCAGTACTTC,CASSGGWGRGTYEQYF
TRBJ2-7,TRBD2,-,TRBV10-2,TGCGCCAGCAAGGAATACAGGACTAGCTCGGGCGAGCAGTACTTC,CASKEYRTSSGEQYF
TRBJ1-2,TRBD1,few,TRBV6-1,TGTGCCAGCAGTGAAGGAGGGAGCGGGTTCAGGGGGAACTATGGCTACACCTTC,CASSEGGSGFRGNYGYTF
TRBJ1-2,TRBD1,-,TRBV19,TGTGCCAGTCGCGCGGGACAGGGGCCCTACTATGGCTACACCTTC,CASRAGQGPYYGYTF
TRBJ2-1,-,-,TRBV19,TGTGCCAGTAGTAGGGACTCTCGGGGGTCCTACAATGAGCAGTTCTTC,CASSRDSRGSYNEQFF
TRBJ2-1,TRBD1,-,TRBV7-9,TGTGCCAGCAGCTCCCGCGGCCGGGGACAGGAATACAATGAGCAGTTCTTC,CASSSRGRGQEYNEQFF
TRBJ1-1,-,-,TRBV5-8,TGTGCCAGCAGCATTGGGAGGGTTCCTGAAGCTTTCTTT,CASSIGRVPEAFF
TRBJ2-7,-,-,TRBV2,TGTGCCAGCAGTTACCGCCCAAGCGAGCAGTACTTC,CASSYRPSEQYF
TRBJ2-1,-,-,TRBV19,TGTGCCAGTAGTGACTCCCTTCGGCAGTTCTTC,CASSDSLRQFF
TRBJ2-6,-,-,TRBV9,TGTGCCAGCAGCGTAGCGGCGGGGTCCTCTGGGGCCAACGTCCTGACTTTC,CASSVAAGSSGANVLTF
TRBJ2-2,-,-,TRBV10-1,TGCGCCAGCAGCCGGGACTCTAGGGCGAACACCGGGGAGCTGTTTTTT,CASSRDSRANTGELFF
TRBJ2-7,TRBD2,-,TRBV5-1,TGCGCCAGCAGCGCGGGACTAGCGGGAGGTCCCACCCCGTACGAGCAGTACTTC,CASSAGLAGGPTPYEQYF
TRBJ1-6,-,-,TRBV30,TGTGCCTGGAGCGTGGACAGTTCAGTCCTCCACTTT,CAWSVDSSVLHF
TRBJ2-7,TRBD1,-,TRBV6-1,TGTGCCAGCAGTGTTCTTGGGACAGACTCCTACGAGCAGTACTTC,CASSVLGTDSYEQYF
TRBJ1-1,-,-,TRBV19,TGTGCCAGTAGTGGGGGGTTCAGAGCGAACACTGAAGCTTTCTTT,CASSGGFRANTEAFF
TRBJ1-2,-,-,TRBV6-6,TGTGCCAGCGTCCCACGGGCGGGCTATGGCTACACCTTC,CASVPRAGYGYTF
TRBJ1-2,TRBD1,-,TRBV28,TGTGCCAGCTCTTCCGGGACAGGGGCTGGGTATGGCTACACCTTC,CASSSGTGAGYGYTF
TRBJ2-5,TRBD2,once,TRBV28,TGTGCCAGCAGTTTTAGAGGAAGACTAGCGGGAGTCCAAGAGACCCAGTACTTC,CASSFRGRLAGVQETQYF
TRBJ2-1,TRBD2,-,TRBV14,TGTGCCAGCAACCCTCTAGCGGGAGTAGGGGATGAGCAGTTCTTC,CASNPLAGVGDEQFF
TRBJ1-5,-,-,TRBV5-1,TGCGCCAGCAGCTTGGACGGAGGGAGCAATCAGCCCCAGCATTTT,CASSLDGGSNQPQHF